The present entry profiles one T cell receptor (beta chain) with its context. Its matching antigen is unknown. The record originates from a study of cytomegalovirus exposure and HLA in healthy donors. The CDR3 totals 14 residues. PCR employed 60 Vbeta and 13 Jbeta primers. Sequenced by immunoSEQ multiplex PCR; TCRdb stores in-frame clones only, minus some. The table records tens of thousands of clones, around 77% of them present only once. Study outcomes and limitations: In a later analysis, HLA-associated beta chains showed higher expansion and lower generation probabilities than comparable chains. CMV antigen specificity was confirmed in vitro for a few CMV-associated chains.

The specimen was PBMCs. The clonotype was recovered from a man aged 55 to 69 in good health and CMV-seronegative. The V and J genes are TRBV21-1 and TRBJ1-1; the D call TRBD1 from the table was never checked on the DNA. TRBV21-1 is flagged as a pseudogene. This chain's CDR3 is CASSKGGQGTEAFF. DNA for the CDR3: TGTGCCAGCAGCAAAGGTGGTCAGGGCACTGAAGCTTTCTTT.